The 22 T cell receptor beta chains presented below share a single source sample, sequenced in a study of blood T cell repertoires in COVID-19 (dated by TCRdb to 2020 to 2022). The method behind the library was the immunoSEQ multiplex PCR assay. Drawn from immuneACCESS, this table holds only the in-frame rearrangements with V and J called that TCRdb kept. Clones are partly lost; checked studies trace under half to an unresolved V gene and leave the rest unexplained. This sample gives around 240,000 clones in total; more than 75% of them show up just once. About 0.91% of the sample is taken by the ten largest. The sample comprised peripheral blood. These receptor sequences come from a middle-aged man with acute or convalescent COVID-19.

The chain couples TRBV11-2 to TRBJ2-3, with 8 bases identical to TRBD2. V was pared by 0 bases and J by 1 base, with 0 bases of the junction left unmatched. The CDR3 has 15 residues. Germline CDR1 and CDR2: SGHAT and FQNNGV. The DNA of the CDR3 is TGTGCCAGCAGCTTAGAACTAGCGGGCACAGATACGCAGTATTTT. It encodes CASSLELAGTDTQYF.

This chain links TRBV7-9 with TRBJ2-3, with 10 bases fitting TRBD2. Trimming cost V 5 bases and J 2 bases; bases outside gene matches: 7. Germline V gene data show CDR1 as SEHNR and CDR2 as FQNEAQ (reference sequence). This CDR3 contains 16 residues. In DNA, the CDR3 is TGTGCCAGCAGCCTCGAGCGGGGGGGCGTCACAGATACGCAGTATTTT. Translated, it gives CASSLERGGVTDTQYF. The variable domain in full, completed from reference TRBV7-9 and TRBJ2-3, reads DTGVSQNPRHKITKRGQNVTFRCDPISEHNRLYWYRQTLGQGPEFLTYFQNEAQLEKSRLLSDRFSAERPKGSFSTLEIQRTEQGDSAMYLCASSLERGGVTDTQYFGPGTRLTVL.

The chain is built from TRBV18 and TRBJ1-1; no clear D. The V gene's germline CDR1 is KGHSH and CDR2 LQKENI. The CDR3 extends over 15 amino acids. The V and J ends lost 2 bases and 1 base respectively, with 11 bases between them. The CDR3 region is CASSPKAQPNTEAFF. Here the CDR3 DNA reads TGTGCCAGCTCACCAAAGGCACAGCCGAACACTGAAGCTTTCTTT.

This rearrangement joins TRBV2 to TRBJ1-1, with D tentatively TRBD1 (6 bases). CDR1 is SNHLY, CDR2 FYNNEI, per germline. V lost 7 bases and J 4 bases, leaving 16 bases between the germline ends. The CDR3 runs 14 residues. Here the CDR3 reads CASINEQGRTEAFF. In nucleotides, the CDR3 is TGTGCCAGCATCAATGAGCAGGGGCGCACTGAAGCTTTCTTT.

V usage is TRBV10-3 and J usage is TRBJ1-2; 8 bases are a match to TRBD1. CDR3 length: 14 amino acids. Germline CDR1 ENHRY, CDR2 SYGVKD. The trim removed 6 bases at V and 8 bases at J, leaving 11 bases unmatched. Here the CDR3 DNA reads TGTGCCATCAGACGGGACAGGTTGATGGGAGGCTACACCTTC. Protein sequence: CAIRRDRLMGGYTF.

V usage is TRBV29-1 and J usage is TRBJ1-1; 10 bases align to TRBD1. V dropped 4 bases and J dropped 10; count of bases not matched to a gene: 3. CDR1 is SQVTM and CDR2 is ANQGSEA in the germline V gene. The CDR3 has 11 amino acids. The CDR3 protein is CSVGWDRGAFF. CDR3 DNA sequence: TGCAGCGTTGGTTGGGACAGGGGAGCTTTCTTT.

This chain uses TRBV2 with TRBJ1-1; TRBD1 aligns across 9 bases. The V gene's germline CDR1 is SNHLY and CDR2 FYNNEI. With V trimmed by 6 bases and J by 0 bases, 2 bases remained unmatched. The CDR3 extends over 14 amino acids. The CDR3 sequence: CASSRDRVNTEAFF. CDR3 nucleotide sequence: TGTGCCAGCAGCCGGGACAGGGTGAACACTGAAGCTTTCTTT.

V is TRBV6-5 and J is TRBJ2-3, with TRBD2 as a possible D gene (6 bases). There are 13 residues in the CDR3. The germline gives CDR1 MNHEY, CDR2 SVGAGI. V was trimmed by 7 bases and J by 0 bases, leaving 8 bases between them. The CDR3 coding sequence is TGTGCCAGCATCGGGAGTAGCACAGATACGCAGTATTTT. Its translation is CASIGSSTDTQYF.

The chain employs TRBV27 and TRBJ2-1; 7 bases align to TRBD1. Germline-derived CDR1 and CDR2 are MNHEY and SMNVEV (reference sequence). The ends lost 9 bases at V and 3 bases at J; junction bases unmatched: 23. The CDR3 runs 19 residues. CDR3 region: CASSVTDRIIKGIYNEQFF. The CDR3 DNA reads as TGTGCCAGTTCGGTTACGGACAGGATAATCAAAGGGATCTACAATGAGCAGTTCTTC.

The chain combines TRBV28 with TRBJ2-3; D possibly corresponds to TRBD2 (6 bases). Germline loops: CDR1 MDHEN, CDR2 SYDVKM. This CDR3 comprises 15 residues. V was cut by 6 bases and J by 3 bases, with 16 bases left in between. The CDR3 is CASRGRGKLTDTQYF. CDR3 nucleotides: TGTGCCAGCAGGGGTCGGGGGAAATTAACAGATACGCAGTATTTT.

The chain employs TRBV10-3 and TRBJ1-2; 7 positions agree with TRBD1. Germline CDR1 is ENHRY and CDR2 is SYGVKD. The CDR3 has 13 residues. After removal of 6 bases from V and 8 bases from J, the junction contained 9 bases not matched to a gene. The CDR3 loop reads CAISLDRSNGYTF. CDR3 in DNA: TGTGCCATCAGCCTGGACAGGTCAAACGGCTACACCTTC.

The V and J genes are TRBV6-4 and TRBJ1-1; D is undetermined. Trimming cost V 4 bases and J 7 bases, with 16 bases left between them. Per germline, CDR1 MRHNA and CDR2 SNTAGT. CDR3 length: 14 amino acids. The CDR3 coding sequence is TGTGCCAGCAGTGTCCAGGCATTTTCCGGTGAAGCTTTCTTT. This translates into CASSVQAFSGEAFF.

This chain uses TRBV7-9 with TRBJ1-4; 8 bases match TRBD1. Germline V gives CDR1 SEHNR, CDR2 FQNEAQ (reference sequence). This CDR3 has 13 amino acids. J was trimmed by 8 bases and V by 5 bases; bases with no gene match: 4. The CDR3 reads CASSSRDREKLFF. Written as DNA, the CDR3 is TGTGCCAGCAGCAGCCGGGACAGGGAAAAACTGTTTTTT.

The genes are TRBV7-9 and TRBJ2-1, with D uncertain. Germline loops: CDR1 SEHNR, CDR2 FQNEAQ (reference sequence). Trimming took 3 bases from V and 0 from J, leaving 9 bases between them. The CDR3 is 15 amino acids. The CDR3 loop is CASSFARSSYNEQFF. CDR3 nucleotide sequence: TGTGCCAGCAGCTTTGCCAGAAGCTCCTACAATGAGCAGTTCTTC.

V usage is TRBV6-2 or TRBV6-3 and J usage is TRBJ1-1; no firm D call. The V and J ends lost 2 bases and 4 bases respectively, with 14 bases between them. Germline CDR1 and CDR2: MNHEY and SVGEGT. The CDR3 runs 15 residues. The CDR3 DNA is TGTGCCAGCAGTTACAATGCCCGCCCGAGCACTGAAGCTTTCTTT. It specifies CASSYNARPSTEAFF.

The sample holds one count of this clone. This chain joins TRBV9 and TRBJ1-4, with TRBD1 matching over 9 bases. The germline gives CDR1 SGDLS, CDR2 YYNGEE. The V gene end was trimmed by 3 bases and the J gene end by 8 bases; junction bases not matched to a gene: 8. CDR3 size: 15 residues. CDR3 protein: CASSAEDRGREKLFF. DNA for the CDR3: TGTGCCAGCAGCGCCGAGGACAGGGGACGCGAAAAACTGTTTTTT.

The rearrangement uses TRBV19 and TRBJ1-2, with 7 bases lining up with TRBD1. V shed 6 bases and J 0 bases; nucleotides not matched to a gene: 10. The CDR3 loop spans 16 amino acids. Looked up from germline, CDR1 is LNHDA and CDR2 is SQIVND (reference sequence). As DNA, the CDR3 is TGTGCCAGTAGCACATCCGGGACAGCAACTAACTATGGCTACACCTTC. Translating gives CASSTSGTATNYGYTF.

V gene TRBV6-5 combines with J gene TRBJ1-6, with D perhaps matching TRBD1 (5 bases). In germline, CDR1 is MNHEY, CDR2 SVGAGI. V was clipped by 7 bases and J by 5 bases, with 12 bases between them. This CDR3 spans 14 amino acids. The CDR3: CASTKGLDNSPLHF. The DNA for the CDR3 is TGTGCCAGCACAAAGGGACTGGATAATTCACCCCTCCACTTT.

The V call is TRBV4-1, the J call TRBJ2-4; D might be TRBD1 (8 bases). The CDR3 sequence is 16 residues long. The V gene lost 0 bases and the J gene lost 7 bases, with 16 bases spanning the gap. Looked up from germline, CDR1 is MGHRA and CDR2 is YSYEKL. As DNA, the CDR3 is TGCGCCAGCAGCCAAGACCTACAGGGGGGGCCTAACATTCAGTACTTC. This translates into CASSQDLQGGPNIQYF.

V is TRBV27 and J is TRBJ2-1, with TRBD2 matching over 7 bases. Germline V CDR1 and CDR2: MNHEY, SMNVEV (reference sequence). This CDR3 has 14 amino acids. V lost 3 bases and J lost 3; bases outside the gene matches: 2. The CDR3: CASSFGGFYNEQFF. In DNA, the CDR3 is TGTGCCAGCAGTTTCGGGGGGTTCTACAATGAGCAGTTCTTC.

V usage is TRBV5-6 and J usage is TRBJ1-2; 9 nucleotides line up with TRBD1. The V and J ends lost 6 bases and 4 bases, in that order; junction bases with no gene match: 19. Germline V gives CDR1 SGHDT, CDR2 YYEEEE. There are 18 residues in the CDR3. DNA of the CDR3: TGTGCCAGCACCCACGGGTTGAGCCGGACAGGGGTACTCTATGGCTACACCTTC. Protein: CASTHGLSRTGVLYGYTF.

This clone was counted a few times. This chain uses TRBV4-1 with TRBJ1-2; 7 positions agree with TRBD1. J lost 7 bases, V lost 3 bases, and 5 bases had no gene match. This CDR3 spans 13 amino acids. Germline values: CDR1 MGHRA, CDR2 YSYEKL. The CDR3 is CASSHTGVGGYTF. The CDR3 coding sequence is TGCGCCAGCAGCCACACAGGGGTAGGTGGCTACACCTTC.